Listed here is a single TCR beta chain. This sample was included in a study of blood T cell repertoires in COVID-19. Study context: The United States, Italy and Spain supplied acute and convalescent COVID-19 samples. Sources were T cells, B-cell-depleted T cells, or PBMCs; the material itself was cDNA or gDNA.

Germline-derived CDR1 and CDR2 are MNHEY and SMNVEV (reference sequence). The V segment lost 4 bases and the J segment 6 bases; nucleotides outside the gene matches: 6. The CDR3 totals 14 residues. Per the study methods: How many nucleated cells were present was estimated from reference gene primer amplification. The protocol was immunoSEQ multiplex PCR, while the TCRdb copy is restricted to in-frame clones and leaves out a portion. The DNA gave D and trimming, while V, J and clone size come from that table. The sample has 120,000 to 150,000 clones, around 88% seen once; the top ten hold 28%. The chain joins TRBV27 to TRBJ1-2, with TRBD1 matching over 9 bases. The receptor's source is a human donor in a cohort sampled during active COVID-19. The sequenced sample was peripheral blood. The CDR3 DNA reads TGTGCCAGCAGTTCCGATACAGGGGGCAATGGCTACACCTTC. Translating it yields CASSSDTGGNGYTF.